The T cell receptor (beta chain) described here comes from a study of long-term antiretroviral therapy in people with HIV (dated by TCRdb to between 2021 and 2023). Turning to the overall study: The earliest samples were collected approximately a decade before the 2015 WHO recommendation for immediate ART, a period when ART was typically delayed until CD4 counts fell. No cross-contamination during QIAcube processing turned up in test extractions that ran a monoclonal T-cell line alongside more than 30 polyclonal samples. A retrospective serial study tested whether ART initiation and durable HIV suppression were associated with changes in peripheral blood TRB repertoire composition and diversity. A total of under 250 cryopreserved PBMC samples came from a few dozen adults with confirmed HIV infection and were collected serially over a mean of around 6 years (range 1-12). Among the approximately 30 participants with HIV, over nine were female.

Participants were included only if at least one PBMC sample before ART initiation and at least two post-ART samples were available. All participants with HIV were treated in the United States of America. Before DNA extraction, cryopreserved samples of about 0.95-10 million PBMC were thawed and washed. At the time of the earliest PBMC sample, participants with HIV were aged between about 20 and 54 years. Each participant contributed PBMC samples from 1-4 timepoints before ART initiation and 2-8 timepoints after ART initiation, with a median of 7 samples. Serial HIV viral load, CD4+ T-cell count, ART history and demographic data were obtained for every participant. A Qiagen kit on a QIAcube was used to extract genomic DNA from unsorted PBMC, with samples processed in batches of 12. Sequencing of the TRB variable region was done with the immunoSEQ hsTCRB v3.0 assay at survey level resolution. The targeted TRB sequencing depth was about 40,000-50,000 T-cell genomes per sample. An Illumina MiSeq with a v3 150-cycle kit was used to sequence the pooled TRB libraries. Per the original workflow: Analysis of repertoires was carried out in R inside a reproducible Nextflow workflow spanning QC, data transformation and analysis. LymphoSeq2, an R package for exploring AIRR-Seq data, was used to implement the custom analyses. A few samples that produced fewer than 5000 total TRB sequences were removed, so 188 HIV repertoires were analyzed. Among the roughly 190 retained HIV repertoires, about 60 were collected before ART initiation and approximately 130 were collected after ART initiation. Repertoires were downsampled to 5000 TRB nucleotide sequences, and summary statistics were averaged over 100 downsampling iterations. TRB sequences were retained for analysis only if CDR3 regions of at least seven amino acids were present. A Shannon entropy-derived clonality score and the Gini coefficient were used to measure diversity. In repertoire networks, the top 5000 CDR3 amino acid sequences were linked whenever an edit distance of one separated two sequences. GLIPH2 predicted antigen specificity groups and MHC restriction for TRB CDR3 amino acid sequences. Known CMV, EBV, HIV or tissue antigen associations were flagged by matching CDR3 amino acid sequences against VDJdb and McPAS-TCR. Pre-ART, post-ART and control groups were compared with Wilcoxon signed-rank tests and Holm-Bonferroni correction. Sourced from immuneACCESS, this table was stored by TCRdb with only in-frame sequences that have V and J called. A share of the clones is absent; for the studies checked, an unresolved V gene accounts for under half, and the remainder has no known explanation. D and trimming come from the DNA, and the V and J calls and clone size come from that table. The sample table shows tens of thousands of clones, and approximately 78% are seen once. The ten biggest clones cover roughly 5.9% of the sample.

About this clone: Its binding antigen is unknown. No quality values exist for individual bases; no much larger clone is one base distant.

Paper-wide results and their limitations: Because PBMC availability was limited, only the TCR beta chain was sequenced, with no alpha chain pairing. CDR3 length ranges in HIV repertoires were narrower than in controls, and network structure suggested an antigen-experienced repertoire with only a slight naive shift after ART. The samples were dated from 2004 to 2017, and the ART regimens that were used may be less effective than current ART regimens. Unsorted PBMC were profiled instead of sorted CD4+ and CD8+ T cells because pre-ART samples had limited cell numbers. Inferences about post-ART repertoire changes are limited because no data were available on ART adherence, viral resistance or therapy changes. Expanded TRB clones identified before ART initiation dominated the repertoire across all time points, though the dominance fluctuated and decreased in many PLHIV after ART. Starting ART was linked to a significant rise in TRB diversity, yet even with long-term ART the diversity remained significantly lower than in transplant donor controls.

Here the sequenced sample was unsorted PBMCs, taken 0.2 years after starting antiretroviral therapy. The clonotype was recovered from a woman aged 25 to 39 with HIV.

In nucleotide form, the sequence is TGTGCCAGCAGCACCAGACCAGCGGGGGCTGGCGGGGAGCTGTTTTTT. Its protein product is CASSTRPAGAGGELFF. The receptor chain draws on TRBV7-6 and TRBJ2-2, and TRBD2 aligns with 8 junction nucleotides. The germline V gene gives CDR1 as SGHVS and CDR2 as FNYEAQ. Ends trimmed: V by 5 bases, J by 7 bases; bases unmatched to a gene: 12. The CDR3 goes from the cysteine to the phenylalanine over 16 residues. Only CDR3 DNA is held: 48 bases, read in frame from base 1.